What follows are 2 T cell receptor beta chains derived from one specimen sequenced in a study of control samples from healthy donors and cancer patients. Repertoires were generated with immunoSEQ multiplex PCR, while TCRdb's copy carries only in-frame clones and drops some. The repertoire includes under 65,000 clones, 86% of them detected once, and roughly 2.8% sits in the top ten. The material sequenced was PBMCs. Receptor source: a woman in her 50s with lung cancer.

This clone has just one count. Other nucleotide sequences from this sample produce the same CDR3. This CDR3 is CASSLSGGFNEKLFF. CDR3 sequence (DNA): TGTGCCAGCAGTTTAAGTGGGGGTTTTAATGAAAAACTGTTTTTT. The chain combines TRBV27 with TRBJ1-4; weak D call: TRBD1 (5 bases). V lost 2 bases, J lost 4 bases, and 11 bases lay in between. Germline values: CDR1 MNHEY, CDR2 SMNVEV (reference sequence). The length of the CDR3 is 15 residues.

J is TRBJ2-1 and V is TRBV6-5, with D perhaps TRBD2 (5 bases). The CDR3 loop spans 15 amino acids. Trimming cost V 8 bases and J 0 bases, with 14 bases left between them. The germline V gene has CDR1 MNHEY and CDR2 SVGAGI. The CDR3 reads CASGRAVSSYNEQFF. For the CDR3, the DNA is TGTGCCAGCGGGAGAGCGGTTAGCTCCTACAATGAGCAGTTCTTC.